The T cell receptor (beta chain) under discussion was sequenced for a study of blood T cell repertoires in COVID-19. CDR1 and CDR2 (germline): SGHRS, YFSETQ. The length of the CDR3 is 15 residues. The germline V and J ends were trimmed by 1 base and 6 bases, with 15 bases remaining between them. The authors' processing: The assay estimated nucleated cells by amplifying reference gene primers. The table came from immunoSEQ multiplex PCR; TCRdb's copy has only in-frame clones and leaves some out. From that table come the V and J calls and clone size; the DNA was used to work out D and trimming. The sample has a few hundred thousand clones, about 86% seen once.

The rearrangement uses TRBV5-1 and TRBJ2-3, with D possibly TRBD2 on 6 matching bases. The sample was peripheral blood. This receptor was identified in a man between 60 and 75 years old who had recovered from COVID-19. CDR3 nucleotides: TGCGCCAGCAGCTTGATGCGGGATGAATCCGATACGCAGTATTTT. As protein: CASSLMRDESDTQYF.